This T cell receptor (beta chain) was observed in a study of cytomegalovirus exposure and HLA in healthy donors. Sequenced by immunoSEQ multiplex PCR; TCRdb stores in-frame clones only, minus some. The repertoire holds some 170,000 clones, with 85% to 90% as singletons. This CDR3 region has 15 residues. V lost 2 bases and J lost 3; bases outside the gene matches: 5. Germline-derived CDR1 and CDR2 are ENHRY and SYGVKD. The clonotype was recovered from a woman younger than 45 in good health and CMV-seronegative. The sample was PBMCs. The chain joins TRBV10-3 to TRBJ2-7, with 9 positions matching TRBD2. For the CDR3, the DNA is TGTGCCATCAGTGAGGCGGGGCGGGGGGGCTACGAGCAGTACTTC. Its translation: CAISEAGRGGYEQYF.